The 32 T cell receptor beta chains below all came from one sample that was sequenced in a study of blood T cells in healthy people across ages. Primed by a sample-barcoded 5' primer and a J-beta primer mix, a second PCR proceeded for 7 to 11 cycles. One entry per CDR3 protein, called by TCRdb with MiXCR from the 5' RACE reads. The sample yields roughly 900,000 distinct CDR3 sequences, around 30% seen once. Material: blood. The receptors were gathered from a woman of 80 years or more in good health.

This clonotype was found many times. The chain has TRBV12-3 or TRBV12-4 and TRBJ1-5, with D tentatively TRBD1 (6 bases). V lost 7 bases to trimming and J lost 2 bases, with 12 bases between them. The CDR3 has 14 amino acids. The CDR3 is CASTDRTGNQPQHF. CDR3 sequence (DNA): TGTGCCAGCACAGACAGGACCGGCAATCAGCCCCAGCATTTT.

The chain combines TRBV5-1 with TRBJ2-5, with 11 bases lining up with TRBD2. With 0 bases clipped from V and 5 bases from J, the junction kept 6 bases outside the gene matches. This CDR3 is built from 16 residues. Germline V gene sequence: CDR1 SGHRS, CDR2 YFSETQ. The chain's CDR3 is CASSLDLAGGGETQYF. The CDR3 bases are TGCGCCAGCAGCTTGGACCTAGCGGGGGGCGGGGAGACCCAGTACTTC.

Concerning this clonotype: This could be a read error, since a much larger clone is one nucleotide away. CDR3 in amino acids: CATSRDKGTRPSNEQYF. In DNA form, the CDR3 reads TGTGCCACCAGCAGAGATAAGGGGACTAGGCCAAGCAATGAGCAGTACTTC. The chain combines TRBV15 with TRBJ2-1; 8 bases align to TRBD2. The closer fit of TRBJ2-7 to the DNA end suggests the J call may be wrong. CDR3 length equals 17 residues. The germline CDR1 and CDR2 sequences are LNHNV and YYDKDF (reference sequence).

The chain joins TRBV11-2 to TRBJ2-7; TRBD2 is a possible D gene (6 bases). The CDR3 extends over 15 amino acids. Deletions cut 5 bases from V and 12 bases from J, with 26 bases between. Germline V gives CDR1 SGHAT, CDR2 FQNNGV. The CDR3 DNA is TGTGCCAGCAGCCCCGGGTTTTCGGGACGAGCGGGCCGGTACTTC. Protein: CASSPGFSGRAGRYF. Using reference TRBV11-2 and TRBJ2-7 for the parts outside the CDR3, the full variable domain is EAGVAQSPRYKIIEKRQSVAFWCNPISGHATLYWYQQILGQGPKLLIQFQNNGVVDDSQLPKDRFSAERLKGVDSTLKIQPAKLEDSAVYLCASSPGFSGRAGRYFGPGTRLTVT.

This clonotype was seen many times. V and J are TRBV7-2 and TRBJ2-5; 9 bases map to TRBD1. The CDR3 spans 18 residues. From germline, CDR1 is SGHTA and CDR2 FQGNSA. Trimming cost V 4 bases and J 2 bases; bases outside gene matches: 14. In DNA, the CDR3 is TGTGCCAGCAGCTCGGAAACTAACAGGGGGCTAAGGCAAGAGACCCAGTACTTC. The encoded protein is CASSSETNRGLRQETQYF.

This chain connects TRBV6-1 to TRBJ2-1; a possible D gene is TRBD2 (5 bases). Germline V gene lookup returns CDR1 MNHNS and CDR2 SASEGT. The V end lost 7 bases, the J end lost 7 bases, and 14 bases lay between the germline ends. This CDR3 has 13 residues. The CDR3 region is CASTTGPGNEQFF. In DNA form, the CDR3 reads TGTGCCAGCACCACTGGCCCGGGGAATGAGCAGTTCTTC.

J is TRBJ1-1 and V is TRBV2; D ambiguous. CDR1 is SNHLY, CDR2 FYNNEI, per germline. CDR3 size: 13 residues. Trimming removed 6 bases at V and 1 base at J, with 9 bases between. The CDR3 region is CASRFAENTEAFF. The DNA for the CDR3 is TGTGCCAGCAGGTTCGCAGAGAACACTGAAGCTTTCTTT. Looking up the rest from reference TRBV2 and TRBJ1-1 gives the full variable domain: EPEVTQTPSHQVTQMGQEVILRCVPISNHLYFYWYRQILGQKVEFLVSFYNNEISEKSEIFDDQFSVERPDGSNFTLKIRSTKLEDSAMYFCASRFAENTEAFFGQGTRLTVV.

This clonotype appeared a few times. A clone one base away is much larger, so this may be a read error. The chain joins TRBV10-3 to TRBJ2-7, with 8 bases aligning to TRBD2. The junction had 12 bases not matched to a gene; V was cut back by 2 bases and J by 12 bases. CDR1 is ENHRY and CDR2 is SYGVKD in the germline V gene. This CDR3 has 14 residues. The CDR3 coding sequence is TGTGCCATCAGTGAGGTAGCGGGGAGGAAGACCCGGTACTTC. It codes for CAISEVAGRKTRYF.

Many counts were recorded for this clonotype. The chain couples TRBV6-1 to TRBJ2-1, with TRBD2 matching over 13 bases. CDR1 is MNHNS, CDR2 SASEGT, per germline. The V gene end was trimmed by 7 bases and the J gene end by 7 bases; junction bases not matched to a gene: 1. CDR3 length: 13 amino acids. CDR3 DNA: TGTGCCAGCAAGGGACTAGCGGGGAATGAGCAGTTCTTC. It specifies CASKGLAGNEQFF.

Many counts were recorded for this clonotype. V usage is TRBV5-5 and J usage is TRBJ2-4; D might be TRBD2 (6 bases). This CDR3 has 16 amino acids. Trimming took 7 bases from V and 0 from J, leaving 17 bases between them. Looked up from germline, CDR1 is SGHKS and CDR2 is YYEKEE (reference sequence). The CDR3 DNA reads TGTGCCAGCGGTAGCGGAGACGTGATAGCCAAAAACATTCAGTACTTC. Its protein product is CASGSGDVIAKNIQYF. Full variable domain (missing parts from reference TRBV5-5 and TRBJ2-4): DAGVTQSPTHLIKTRGQQVTLRCSPISGHKSVSWYQQVLGQGPQFIFQYYEKEERGRGNFPDRFSARQFPNYSSELNVNALLLGDSALYLCASGSGDVIAKNIQYFGAGTRLSVL.

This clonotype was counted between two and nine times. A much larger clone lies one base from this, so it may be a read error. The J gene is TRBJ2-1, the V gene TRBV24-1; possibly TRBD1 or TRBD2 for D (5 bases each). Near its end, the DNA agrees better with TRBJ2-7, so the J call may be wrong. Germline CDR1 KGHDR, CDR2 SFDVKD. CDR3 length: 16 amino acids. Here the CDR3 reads CATSDSGPRSYNEQYF. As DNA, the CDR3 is TGTGCCACCAGTGATTCGGGACCGCGCTCCTACAATGAGCAGTACTTC.

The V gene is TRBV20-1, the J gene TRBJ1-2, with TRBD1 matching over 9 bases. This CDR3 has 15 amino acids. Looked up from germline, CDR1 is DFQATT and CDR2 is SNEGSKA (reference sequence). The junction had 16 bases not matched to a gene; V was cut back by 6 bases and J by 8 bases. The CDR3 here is CSAPPGTGWGWGYTF. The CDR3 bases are TGCAGTGCCCCGCCCGGGACAGGGTGGGGTTGGGGCTACACCTTC.

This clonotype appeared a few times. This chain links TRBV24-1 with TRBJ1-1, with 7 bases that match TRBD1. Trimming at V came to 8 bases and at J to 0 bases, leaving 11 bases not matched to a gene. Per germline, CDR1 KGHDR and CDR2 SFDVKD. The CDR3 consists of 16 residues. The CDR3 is CATKSGRGGLNTEAFF. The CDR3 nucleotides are TGTGCCACCAAGAGTGGCAGGGGGGGATTGAACACTGAAGCTTTCTTT.

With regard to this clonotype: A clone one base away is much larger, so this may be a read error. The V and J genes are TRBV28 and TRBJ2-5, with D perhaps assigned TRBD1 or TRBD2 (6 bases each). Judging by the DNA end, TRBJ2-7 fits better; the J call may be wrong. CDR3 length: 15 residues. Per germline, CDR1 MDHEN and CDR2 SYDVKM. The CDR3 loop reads CASSWGGAGVYEQYF. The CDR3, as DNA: TGTGCCAGCAGTTGGGGAGGAGCAGGGGTTTACGAGCAGTACTTC.

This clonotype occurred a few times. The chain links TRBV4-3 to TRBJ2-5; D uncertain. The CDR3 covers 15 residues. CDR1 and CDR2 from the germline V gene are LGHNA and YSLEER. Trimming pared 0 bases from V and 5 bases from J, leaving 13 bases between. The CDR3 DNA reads TGCGCCAGCAGCCAAGATAATTCAGGTTCCGAGACCCAGTACTTC. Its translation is CASSQDNSGSETQYF.

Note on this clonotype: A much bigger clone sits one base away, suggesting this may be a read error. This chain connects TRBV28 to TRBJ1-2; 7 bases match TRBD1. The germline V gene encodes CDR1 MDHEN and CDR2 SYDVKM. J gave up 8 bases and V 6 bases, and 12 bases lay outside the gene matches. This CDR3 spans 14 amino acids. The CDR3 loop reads CASRAGQAARGYTF. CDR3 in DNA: TGTGCCAGCAGGGCCGGACAGGCGGCTAGAGGCTACACCTTC.

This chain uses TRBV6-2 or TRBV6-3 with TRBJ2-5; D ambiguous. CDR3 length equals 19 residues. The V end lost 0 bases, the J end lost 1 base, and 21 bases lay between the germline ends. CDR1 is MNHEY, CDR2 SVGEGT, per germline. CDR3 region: CASSYSSTTTGFPQETQYF. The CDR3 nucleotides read TGTGCCAGCAGTTACTCGAGTACCACAACTGGCTTCCCCCAAGAGACCCAGTACTTC.

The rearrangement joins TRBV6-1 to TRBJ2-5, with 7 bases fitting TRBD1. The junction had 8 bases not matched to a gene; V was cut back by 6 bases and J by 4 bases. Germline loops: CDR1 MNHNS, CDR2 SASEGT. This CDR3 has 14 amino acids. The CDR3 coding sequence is TGTGCCAGCAGAAACAGGGGAAAGGGAGAGACCCAGTACTTC. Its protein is CASRNRGKGETQYF.

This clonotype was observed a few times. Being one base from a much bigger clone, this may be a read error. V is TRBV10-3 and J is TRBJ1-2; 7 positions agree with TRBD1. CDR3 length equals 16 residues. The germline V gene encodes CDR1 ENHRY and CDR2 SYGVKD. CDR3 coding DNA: TGTGCCACCAGTGAGTTGAGGACAGGAGCTAACTATGGCTACACCTTC. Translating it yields CATSELRTGANYGYTF.

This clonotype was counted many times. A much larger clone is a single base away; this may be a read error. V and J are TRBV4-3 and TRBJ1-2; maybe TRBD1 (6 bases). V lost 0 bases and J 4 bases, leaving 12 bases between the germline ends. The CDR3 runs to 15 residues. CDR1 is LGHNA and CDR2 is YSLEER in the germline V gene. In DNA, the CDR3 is TGCGCCAGCAGCCAAGAGTTACAGGGCCGCTATGGCTACACCTTC. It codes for CASSQELQGRYGYTF.

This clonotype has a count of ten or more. In DNA form, the CDR3 reads TGTGCCAGCAGTAAGAGCGGGGGGGCCCTGTATGAGCAGTTCTTC. Translation: CASSKSGGALYEQFF. V usage is TRBV12-3 or TRBV12-4 and J usage is TRBJ2-1, with 10 bases that match TRBD2. J was trimmed by 8 bases and V by 5 bases; bases with no gene match: 9. The CDR3 contains 15 residues.

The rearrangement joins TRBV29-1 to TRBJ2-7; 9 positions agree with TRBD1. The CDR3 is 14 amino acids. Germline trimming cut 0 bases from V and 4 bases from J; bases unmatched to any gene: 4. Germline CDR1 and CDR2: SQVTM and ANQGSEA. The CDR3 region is CSVEEVGQGYEQYF. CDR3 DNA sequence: TGCAGCGTTGAAGAGGTGGGACAGGGATACGAGCAGTACTTC.

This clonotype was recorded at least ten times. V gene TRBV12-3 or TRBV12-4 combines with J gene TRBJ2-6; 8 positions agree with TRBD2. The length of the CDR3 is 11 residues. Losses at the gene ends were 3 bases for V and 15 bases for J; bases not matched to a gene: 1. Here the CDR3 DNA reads TGTGCCAGCAGTTTCGGACTAGCCCTGACTTTC. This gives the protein CASSFGLALTF.

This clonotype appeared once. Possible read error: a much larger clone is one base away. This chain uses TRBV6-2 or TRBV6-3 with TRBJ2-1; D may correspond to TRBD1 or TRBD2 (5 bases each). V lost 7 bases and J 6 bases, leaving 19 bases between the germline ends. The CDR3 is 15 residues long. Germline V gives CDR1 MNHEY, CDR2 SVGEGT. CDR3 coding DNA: TGTGCCAGCAATAGACCGGGACGGGCGTCCAATGAGCAGTTCTTC. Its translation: CASNRPGRASNEQFF.

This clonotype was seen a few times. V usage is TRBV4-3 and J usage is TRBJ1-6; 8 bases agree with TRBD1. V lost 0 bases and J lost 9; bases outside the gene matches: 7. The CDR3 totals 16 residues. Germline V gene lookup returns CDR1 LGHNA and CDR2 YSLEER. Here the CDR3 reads CASSQDRTGRSSPLHF. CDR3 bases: TGCGCCAGCAGCCAAGATCGGACAGGGAGATCTTCACCCCTCCACTTT.

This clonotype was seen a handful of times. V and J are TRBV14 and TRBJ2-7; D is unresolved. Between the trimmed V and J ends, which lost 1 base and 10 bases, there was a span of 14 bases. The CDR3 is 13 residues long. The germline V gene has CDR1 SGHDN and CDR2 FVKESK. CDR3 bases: TGTGCCAGCAGCCAAGGCTCGGTAGAGGCCCAGTACTTC. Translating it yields CASSQGSVEAQYF.

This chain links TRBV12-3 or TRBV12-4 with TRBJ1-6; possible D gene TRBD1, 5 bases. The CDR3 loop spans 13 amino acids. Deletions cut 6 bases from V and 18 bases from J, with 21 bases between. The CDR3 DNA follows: TGTGCCAGCAGGGACACGGGAAATTCACCACCCCACTTT. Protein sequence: CASRDTGNSPPHF.

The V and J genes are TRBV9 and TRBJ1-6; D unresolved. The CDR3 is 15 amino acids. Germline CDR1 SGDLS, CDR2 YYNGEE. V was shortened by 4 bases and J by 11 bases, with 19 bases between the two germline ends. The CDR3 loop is CASSSLDTNRTPLHF. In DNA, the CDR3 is TGTGCCAGCAGCTCACTCGACACAAACCGGACACCCCTCCACTTT.

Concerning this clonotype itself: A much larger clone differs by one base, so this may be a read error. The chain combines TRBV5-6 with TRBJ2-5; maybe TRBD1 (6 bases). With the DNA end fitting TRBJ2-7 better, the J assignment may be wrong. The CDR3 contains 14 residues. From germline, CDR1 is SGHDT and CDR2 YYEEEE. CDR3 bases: TGTGCCAGCAGCTGTGACAGGCGTTCTTACGAGCAGTACTTC. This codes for CASSCDRRSYEQYF.

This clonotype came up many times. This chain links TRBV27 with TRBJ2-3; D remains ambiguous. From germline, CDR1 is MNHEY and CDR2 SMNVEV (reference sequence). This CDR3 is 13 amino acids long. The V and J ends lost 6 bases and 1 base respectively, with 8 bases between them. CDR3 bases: TGTGCCAGCAGGACCCTAGGCACAGATACGCAGTATTTT. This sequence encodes CASRTLGTDTQYF.

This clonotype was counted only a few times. CDR3 sequence (DNA): TGTGCCAGCAGCTTAGGGGGGGGGCGGAGCGAGCAGTACTTC. It translates to CASSLGGGRSEQYF. This chain connects TRBV11-2 to TRBJ2-7; a weak D match, TRBD2 (7 bases). The germline CDR1 and CDR2 sequences are SGHAT and FQNNGV. V was cut by 1 base and J by 6 bases, with 13 bases left in between. CDR3 length equals 14 residues.

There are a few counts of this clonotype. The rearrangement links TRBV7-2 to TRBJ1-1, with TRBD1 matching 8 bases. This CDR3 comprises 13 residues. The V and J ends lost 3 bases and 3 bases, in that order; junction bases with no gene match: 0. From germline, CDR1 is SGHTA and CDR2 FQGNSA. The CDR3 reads CASSLDRDTEAFF. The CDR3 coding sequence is TGTGCCAGCAGCTTGGACAGGGACACTGAAGCTTTCTTT.